This TCR beta chain came from a study of OX40 agonist ivuxolimab in advanced cancers. Autoimmune disease history or systemic immunosuppression was exclusionary. Here immunoSEQ multiplex PCR was the method, and the copy in TCRdb shows in-frame clones only, minus some. The repertoire has roughly 92,000 clones, roughly 89% of them found once; the top ten carry 1.1% to 1.5%. This clone was seen once. Germline CDR1 and CDR2: LNHDA and SQIVND (reference sequence). The CDR3 spans 13 residues. The V gene lost 2 bases and the J gene lost 2 bases, with 7 bases spanning the gap. This specimen was CD4+ or CD8+ T cells sorted from blood, taken in a trial of the OX40 agonist ivuxolimab. The chain uses TRBV19 and TRBJ2-7; D unclear. This clonotype was sampled from an adult with an advanced solid tumor such as melanoma, head and neck, liver or kidney cancer. The CDR3 loop reads CASSISDPYEQYF. DNA of the CDR3: TGTGCCAGTAGTATATCAGACCCCTACGAGCAGTACTTC.